The rows below give T cell receptor beta chains drawn from one sample of a study of cytomegalovirus exposure and HLA in healthy donors. TCRdb's table, derived via immunoSEQ multiplex PCR, lists solely in-frame clones and lacks some. The sample lists over 150,000 clones; approximately 85% were seen once. Specimen: PBMCs. The receptors were gathered from a woman between 45 and 60 years old in good health and CMV-seropositive. CDR3s include the opening cysteine and the closing phenylalanine or tryptophan. The D gene is left open where the match is weak. Not every row has a clone size; where given, it reads once, few, many or a size class.

J gene	clone size	CDR3 length	D gene	V gene	CDR3 DNA	CDR3 protein
TRBJ1-2	-	14	TRBD1	TRBV19	TGTGCCAGTAGTACTGGACAGGGGGACTATGGCTACACCTTC	CASSTGQGDYGYTF
TRBJ1-4	once	15	-	TRBV2	TGTGCCAGCAAGTCGCGGGCAGGGGAAAATGAAAAACTGTTTTTT	CASKSRAGENEKLFF
TRBJ2-7	-	17	TRBD2	TRBV19	TGTGCCAGTAGTATCGCCAAGCGGGAGATCAAAACCTACGAGCAGTACTTC	CASSIAKREIKTYEQYF
TRBJ2-6	-	18	-	TRBV5-4	TGTGCCAGCAGCTTGCGCGGGGTTAAACCCTCTGGGGCCAACGTCCTGACTTTC	CASSLRGVKPSGANVLTF
TRBJ2-5	-	11	-	TRBV20-1	TGCACCGTGTATAGCACAGAGACCCAGTACTTC	CTVYSTETQYF
TRBJ1-2	-	16	-	TRBV7-2	TGTGCCAGCAGCCCTAGTGCGACAGAACTCATCTATGGCTACACCTTC	CASSPSATELIYGYTF
TRBJ2-7	-	14	TRBD1	TRBV18	TGTGCCAGCTCACCCGGGACAGGGGGCTACGAGCAGTACTTC	CASSPGTGGYEQYF
TRBJ2-7	-	13	TRBD1	TRBV11-2	TGTGCCAGCCGGAGACAGGGTCGCGGCGAGCAGTACTTC	CASRRQGRGEQYF
TRBJ2-2	-	17	TRBD2	TRBV5-6	TGTGCCAGCAGCAGGGGGGGACTAGCGGGGGACACCGGGGAGCTGTTTTTT	CASSRGGLAGDTGELFF
TRBJ2-5	once	13	-	TRBV5-4	TGTGCCAGCAGCTCGGGAGAGTGGGAGACCCAGTACTTC	CASSSGEWETQYF
TRBJ2-5	-	13	-	TRBV6-5	TGTGCCAGCAGATGGGCCGTAGGAGAGACCCAGTACTTC	CASRWAVGETQYF
TRBJ2-2	few	15	-	TRBV5-1	TGCGCCAGCAGCTCCACAGGGGGGGAAGCCGGGGAGCTGTTTTTT	CASSSTGGEAGELFF
TRBJ2-5	-	14	TRBD2	TRBV12-5	TGTGCTAGTGGTTCGGGACTAGCCTCAGAGACCCAGTACTTC	CASGSGLASETQYF
TRBJ1-1	-	14	-	TRBV29-1	TGCAGCGCTAAACTAGGTGGGGGGGGGACTGAAGCTTTCTTT	CSAKLGGGGTEAFF
TRBJ2-7	-	15	TRBD1	TRBV6-5	TGTGCCAGCAGTAGGGGGACAGGGAGCTCCTACGAGCAGTACTTC	CASSRGTGSSYEQYF
TRBJ1-1	-	16	TRBD1	TRBV7-9	TGTTCCAGCAGCATGACAGGGGAATACTTGAACACTGAAGCTTTCTTT	CSSSMTGEYLNTEAFF
TRBJ2-3	-	15	-	TRBV10-1	TGCGCCAGCAGTGTAGGGGGAATCGGAACAGATACGCAGTATTTT	CASSVGGIGTDTQYF
TRBJ2-7	-	16	TRBD2	TRBV2	TGTGCCAGCACCCCCCTCGGACTAGCGGGACTGTACGAGCAGTACTTC	CASTPLGLAGLYEQYF
TRBJ1-5	-	13	-	TRBV6-6	TGTGCCAGCAGTCCGCCTGGCGGGCAGCCCCAGCATTTT	CASSPPGGQPQHF
TRBJ2-3	-	17	TRBD2	TRBV18	TGTGCCAGCTCACCCCCGGGAACTAGCGGGACGACAGATACGCAGTATTTT	CASSPPGTSGTTDTQYF
TRBJ2-1	-	15	TRBD2	TRBV11-2	TGTGCCAGCAGCTTAGGGACTAGGCCGGAGAATGAGCAGTTCTTC	CASSLGTRPENEQFF
TRBJ1-1	-	17	TRBD1	TRBV18	TGTGCCAGCTCACCACTCCAGGGGGCGATGGGGAACACTGAAGCTTTCTTT	CASSPLQGAMGNTEAFF
TRBJ2-3	-	12	TRBD2	TRBV27	TGTGCCAGCAGGCTGGGGGGGGATACGCAGTATTTT	CASRLGGDTQYF
TRBJ2-2	-	16	-	TRBV4-1	TGCGCCAGCAGCCATCCGGACAGAAAGTTCACCGGGGAGCTGTTTTTT	CASSHPDRKFTGELFF